The rows below give T cell receptor beta chains drawn from one sample of a study of control samples from healthy donors and cancer patients. Libraries were prepared by immunoSEQ multiplex PCR; TCRdb keeps only in-frame clonotypes and omits some of them. In the table there are 70,000 to 75,000 clones, around nine tenths of which are singletons. Sequences were obtained from PBMCs. The receptors come from a man in his fifties or sixties with lung cancer. Each CDR3 is given with its conserved first and last residue. The D gene is left open where the match is weak. The listing skips clone size in some rows; elsewhere it reads once, few, many or a size class.

d_call: NA
clone_size: NA
v_call: TRBV5-4
cdr3_length: 13
j_call: TRBJ2-2
cdr3_aa: CASSSLGAGELFF
cdr3_nt: TGTGCCAGCAGCTCCTTGGGGGCCGGGGAGCTGTTTTTT

d_call: TRBD1
clone_size: NA
v_call: TRBV12-5
cdr3_length: 14
j_call: TRBJ2-4
cdr3_aa: CASGPGTGGNIQYF
cdr3_nt: TGTGCTAGTGGCCCCGGAACAGGGGGAAACATTCAGTACTTC

d_call: TRBD1
clone_size: NA
v_call: TRBV11-3
cdr3_length: 15
j_call: TRBJ2-3
cdr3_aa: CASSSQGSGTDTQYF
cdr3_nt: TGTGCCAGCAGCTCACAGGGGTCAGGCACAGATACGCAGTATTTT

d_call: TRBD1
clone_size: NA
v_call: TRBV10-1
cdr3_length: 14
j_call: TRBJ2-5
cdr3_aa: CASSDRTGQETQYF
cdr3_nt: TGCGCCAGCAGTGATAGGACAGGCCAAGAGACCCAGTACTTC

d_call: TRBD1
clone_size: few
v_call: TRBV6-5
cdr3_length: 15
j_call: TRBJ1-2
cdr3_aa: CASSYQRTGGSGYTF
cdr3_nt: TGTGCCAGCAGTTACCAGCGGACAGGGGGCAGTGGCTACACCTTC

d_call: NA
clone_size: NA
v_call: TRBV30
cdr3_length: 14
j_call: TRBJ1-2
cdr3_aa: CAWTKTAAQGGYTF
cdr3_nt: TGTGCCTGGACTAAGACAGCCGCCCAGGGCGGCTACACCTTC

d_call: TRBD2
clone_size: NA
v_call: TRBV2
cdr3_length: 13
j_call: TRBJ2-5
cdr3_aa: CASSELGGETQYF
cdr3_nt: TGTGCCAGCAGTGAATTGGGGGGGGAGACCCAGTACTTC

d_call: NA
clone_size: once
v_call: TRBV11-3
cdr3_length: 14
j_call: TRBJ2-2
cdr3_aa: CASSRLPNTGELFF
cdr3_nt: TGTGCCAGCAGCCGCCTACCGAACACCGGGGAGCTGTTTTTT

d_call: NA
clone_size: NA
v_call: TRBV7-9
cdr3_length: 16
j_call: TRBJ1-5
cdr3_aa: CASSPGRVGVNQPQHF
cdr3_nt: TGTGCCAGCAGCCCTGGGAGGGTAGGCGTCAATCAGCCCCAGCATTTT

d_call: NA
clone_size: NA
v_call: TRBV7-6
cdr3_length: 19
j_call: TRBJ2-3
cdr3_aa: CASSLALQSGGPSTDTQYF
cdr3_nt: TGTGCCAGCAGCTTAGCGTTACAGAGTGGCGGACCTAGCACAGATACGCAGTATTTT

d_call: NA
clone_size: NA
v_call: TRBV5-1
cdr3_length: 13
j_call: TRBJ2-7
cdr3_aa: CASSLDAAYEQYF
cdr3_nt: TGCGCCAGCAGCTTGGATGCCGCCTACGAGCAGTACTTC

d_call: NA
clone_size: NA
v_call: TRBV6-4
cdr3_length: 14
j_call: TRBJ2-6
cdr3_aa: CASSDQVGANVLTF
cdr3_nt: TGTGCCAGCAGTGATCAGGTTGGGGCCAACGTCCTGACTTTC

d_call: TRBD2
clone_size: NA
v_call: TRBV4-1
cdr3_length: 15
j_call: TRBJ2-1
cdr3_aa: CASSTSGGPYNEQFF
cdr3_nt: TGCGCCAGCAGCACTAGCGGGGGGCCGTACAATGAGCAGTTCTTC

d_call: NA
clone_size: NA
v_call: TRBV19
cdr3_length: 15
j_call: TRBJ2-2
cdr3_aa: CASSIPLAATGELFF
cdr3_nt: TGTGCCAGTAGTATTCCTCTAGCAGCAACCGGGGAGCTGTTTTTT

d_call: NA
clone_size: NA
v_call: TRBV9
cdr3_length: 14
j_call: TRBJ1-3
cdr3_aa: CASSVGASGNTIYF
cdr3_nt: TGTGCCAGCAGCGTAGGGGCCTCTGGAAACACCATATATTTT

d_call: TRBD1
clone_size: NA
v_call: TRBV30
cdr3_length: 14
j_call: TRBJ2-3
cdr3_aa: CAWSEGTGGDTQYF
cdr3_nt: TGTGCCTGGAGTGAGGGGACAGGGGGAGATACGCAGTATTTT

d_call: TRBD1
clone_size: NA
v_call: TRBV4-1
cdr3_length: 16
j_call: TRBJ2-5
cdr3_aa: CASRYRDSSPQETQYF
cdr3_nt: TGCGCCAGCAGGTACCGGGACAGCTCTCCCCAAGAGACCCAGTACTTC

d_call: NA
clone_size: NA
v_call: TRBV19
cdr3_length: 16
j_call: TRBJ1-2
cdr3_aa: CASSMSYGAGNYGYTF
cdr3_nt: TGTGCCAGTAGTATGTCGTATGGGGCCGGGAACTATGGCTACACCTTC

d_call: TRBD1
clone_size: NA
v_call: TRBV5-4
cdr3_length: 13
j_call: TRBJ2-1
cdr3_aa: CASSFGQGNEQFF
cdr3_nt: TGTGCCAGCAGCTTTGGACAGGGCAATGAGCAGTTCTTC